This T cell receptor (beta chain) was recorded in a study of PD-L1 blockade in urothelial cancer. Study details: Atezolizumab at 1,200 mg intravenously every 3 weeks was started by patients at some point between 2014 and 2015. Most patients, about 85% of the roughly 30, were males with bladder-origin cancer. Findings and limits, study-wide: Pretreatment TCR clonality in blood, when below the median, was predictive of better survival.

The CDR3 is 12 residues long. The germline V and J ends were trimmed by 3 bases and 11 bases, with 13 bases remaining between them. Germline V gene sequence: CDR1 WNHNN, CDR2 SYGVQD (reference sequence). Assay used: immunoSEQ multiplex PCR; TCRdb lists only in-frame clones, some missing. The sample lists 75,000 to 95,000 clones; approximately 90% were seen once. Each patient's cancer was a locally advanced or metastatic urothelial carcinoma. Regarding this clone: Its matching antigen is unknown.

This chain connects TRBV10-1 to TRBJ1-1, with D perhaps TRBD1 (6 bases). The source of this sequence is a man in his fifties or sixties with urothelial cancer. The sequenced sample was PBMCs, obtained around atezolizumab (anti-PD-L1) treatment. As DNA, the CDR3 is TGCGCCAGCAGTGACCCACAGGGATCGGCTTTCTTT. Protein product: CASSDPQGSAFF.